This T cell receptor beta chain was retrieved from a study of cytomegalovirus exposure and HLA in healthy donors. PCR employed 60 Vbeta and 13 Jbeta primers. The table came from immunoSEQ multiplex PCR; TCRdb's copy has only in-frame clones and leaves some out. The top ten hold 2% to 2.5% of the sample, which has about 180,000 clones, approximately 78% seen once. Whole-study findings and limits: In an earlier analysis, in some 500 donors, most V segments appeared productive either ~87% or ~30% of the time. Of the V segments, some could not be distinguished, including TRBV6-2 and TRBV6-3, and were excluded. The study flagged 150 to 200 TCR beta chains as cytomegalovirus-associated. Clonal expansion was found to be greater in HLA-associated TCR beta chains than in equally common others in a later analysis.

The CDR3 is made up of 18 amino acids. V was shortened by 0 bases and J by 5 bases, with 22 bases between the two germline ends. Per germline, CDR1 LNHDA and CDR2 SQIVND (reference sequence). To note about this clone: Its antigen is unidentified.

The J gene is TRBJ1-1, the V gene TRBV19, with D unclear. The clonotype comes from a human donor in good health. Sequencing used PBMCs. The CDR3 here is CASSIDQLLGGSGTEAFF. CDR3 DNA: TGTGCCAGTAGTATAGACCAACTACTAGGTGGATCGGGGACTGAAGCTTTCTTT.